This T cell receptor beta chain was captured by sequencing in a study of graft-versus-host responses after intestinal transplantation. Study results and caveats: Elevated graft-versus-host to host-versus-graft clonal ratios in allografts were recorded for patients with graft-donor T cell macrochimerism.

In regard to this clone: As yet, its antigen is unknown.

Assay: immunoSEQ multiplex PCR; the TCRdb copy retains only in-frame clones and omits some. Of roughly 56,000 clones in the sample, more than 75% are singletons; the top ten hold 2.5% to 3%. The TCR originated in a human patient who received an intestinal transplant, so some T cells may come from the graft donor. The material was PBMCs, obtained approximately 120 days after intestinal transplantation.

CDR3 DNA sequence: TGTGCCTGGAGGGGGGTAGATACGCAGTATTTT. This translates into CAWRGVDTQYF. The chain employs TRBV30 and TRBJ2-3, with D perhaps being TRBD1 or TRBD2 (5 bases each). V was cut by 3 bases and J by 5 bases, with 6 bases left in between. Germline values: CDR1 GTSNPN, CDR2 SVGIG (reference sequence). This CDR3 comprises 11 residues.